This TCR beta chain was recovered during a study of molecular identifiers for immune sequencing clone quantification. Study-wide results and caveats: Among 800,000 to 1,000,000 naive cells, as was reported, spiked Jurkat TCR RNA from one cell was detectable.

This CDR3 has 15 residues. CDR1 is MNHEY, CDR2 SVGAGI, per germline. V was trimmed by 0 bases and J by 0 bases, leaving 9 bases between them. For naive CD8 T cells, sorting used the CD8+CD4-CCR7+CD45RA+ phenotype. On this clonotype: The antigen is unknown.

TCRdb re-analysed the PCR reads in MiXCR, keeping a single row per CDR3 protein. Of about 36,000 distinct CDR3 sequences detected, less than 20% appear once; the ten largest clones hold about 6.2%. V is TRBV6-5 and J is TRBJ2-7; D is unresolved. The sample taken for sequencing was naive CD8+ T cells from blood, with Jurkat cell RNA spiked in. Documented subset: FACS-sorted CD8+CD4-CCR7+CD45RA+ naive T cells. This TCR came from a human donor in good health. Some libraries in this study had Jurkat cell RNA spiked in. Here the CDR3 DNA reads TGTGCCAGCAGTTACTCCGTCAGACCCTCCTACGAGCAGTACTTC. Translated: CASSYSVRPSYEQYF.